The clone carrying this TCR beta chain was detected only a few times. This specimen belongs to a study of patients and donors after allogeneic stem cell transplantation. The CDR3 loop spans 16 amino acids. V trimming: 0 bases; J trimming: 2 bases; junction bases outside the gene matches: 2. Germline lookup yields CDR1 LGHDT and CDR2 YNNKEL (reference sequence). TCRdb itself ran the RT-PCR reads through MiXCR, one entry per CDR3 protein. The table records around 240,000 distinct CDR3 sequences, approximately 14% of them present only once. The rearrangement links TRBV3-1 to TRBJ2-5; TRBD2 aligns across 11 bases. The sequence was obtained from a human donor who was either an allogeneic HSCT recipient or a stem cell or donor lymphocyte infusion donor (not recorded which). It is not recorded whose cells these are; they may come from a transplant donor. Sequencing was carried out using blood, either unsorted or a sorted T cell fraction (not recorded which). CDR3 region: CASSQDTSGGQETQYF. The DNA of the CDR3 is TGTGCCAGCAGCCAAGATACTAGCGGGGGACAAGAGACCCAGTACTTC.